This TCR beta chain came from a study of CD8+ T cells in alopecia areata. Turning to the study itself: It was oral tofacitinib, at 5 to 10 mg twice daily, that treated patients received. Study-wide results and caveats: Scalp clonality and expanded CD8+ clones among the top 100 were significantly decreased by tofacitinib.

CDR3 length: 14 residues. Germline lookup yields CDR1 MNHNY and CDR2 SVGAGI (reference sequence). V was shortened by 8 bases and J by 0 bases, with 11 bases between the two germline ends. Stated treatment: oral pan-JAK inhibitor, 5-10 mg twice daily. With respect to this clone: Its antigen remains unknown.

Reverse transcription of extracted RNA yielded cDNA, which provided the sequencing template. Repertoires were generated with immunoSEQ multiplex PCR, while TCRdb's copy carries only in-frame clones and drops some. Of a few hundred thousand clones in the sample, 40% to 55% were seen once. This receptor was identified in a human donor with alopecia areata. The rearrangement uses TRBV6-6 and TRBJ1-3; possibly TRBD1 for D (5 bases). Material: CD4+ T cells sorted from blood, obtained around week 37, from a patient treated with tofacitinib. The CDR3 DNA follows: TGTGCCAGCTGCAGGGCTTACTCTGGAAACACCATATATTTT. As protein: CASCRAYSGNTIYF.